What follows are 26 T cell receptor beta chains derived from one specimen sequenced in a study of graft-versus-host responses after intestinal transplantation. Responders (approximately 200,000, CFSE-labeled) met approximately 200,000 stimulators that were irradiated and violet-dye-labeled. Data came from immunoSEQ multiplex PCR; TCRdb stores just in-frame clones and leaves some out. The profile covers fewer than 25,000 clones, with over 35% appearing a single time and more than 1.2% taken by the ten largest. The specimen was alloreactive CD8+ T cells from a mixed lymphocyte reaction culture, collected before transplantation. The subset was: CFSE-low proliferating T cells sorted from roughly six-day pre-transplant mixed lymphocyte reaction (GvH or HvG direction). The source is a human patient who was an organ donor for intestinal transplantation.

This clone was counted only a few times. The chain is built from TRBV7-9 and TRBJ2-3, with 13 bases fitting TRBD2. Trimming removed 5 bases from V and 3 bases from J; junction bases left unmatched: 8. The CDR3 loop spans 17 amino acids. Germline loops: CDR1 SEHNR, CDR2 FQNEAQ (reference sequence). The DNA of the CDR3 is TGTGCCAGCAGCCAGGGACTAGCGGGACGTCCTACAGATACGCAGTATTTT. Its protein product is CASSQGLAGRPTDTQYF. Full variable domain (missing parts from reference TRBV7-9 and TRBJ2-3): DTGVSQNPRHKITKRGQNVTFRCDPISEHNRLYWYRQTLGQGPEFLTYFQNEAQLEKSRLLSDRFSAERPKGSFSTLEIQRTEQGDSAMYLCASSQGLAGRPTDTQYFGPGTRLTVL.

This clone was detected a few times. The chain joins TRBV4-3 to TRBJ2-2; D call uncertain. The CDR3 has 13 residues. Germline assignment: CDR1 LGHNA and CDR2 YSLEER. V lost 2 bases to trimming and J lost 3 bases, with 4 bases between them. CDR3 loop: CASSQHYTGELFF. The CDR3 DNA reads as TGCGCCAGCAGCCAACACTACACCGGGGAGCTGTTTTTT.

This clone was seen a handful of times. This rearrangement joins TRBV7-9 to TRBJ1-2, with 9 bases identical to TRBD1. The junction had 9 bases not matched to a gene; V was cut back by 1 base and J by 6 bases. The germline gives CDR1 SEHNR, CDR2 FQNEAQ (reference sequence). The CDR3 consists of 16 residues. CDR3 sequence (DNA): TGTGCCAGCAGCTTAGGGGGAAACAGGGGGCGAGATGGCTACACCTTC. Its translation is CASSLGGNRGRDGYTF.

This clone was seen more than once but under ten times. This sequence joins TRBV28 and TRBJ2-7; D is ambiguous. Germline V gene data show CDR1 as MDHEN and CDR2 as SYDVKM. V was cut by 5 bases and J by 0 bases, with 8 bases left in between. The CDR3 extends over 13 amino acids. CDR3 DNA: TGTGCCAGCAGTGACCCCAGCTCCTACGAGCAGTACTTC. Its protein is CASSDPSSYEQYF. Using reference TRBV28 and TRBJ2-7 for the parts outside the CDR3, the full variable domain is DVKVTQSSRYLVKRTGEKVFLECVQDMDHENMFWYRQDPGLGLRLIYFSYDVKMKEKGDIPEGYSVSREKKERFSLILESASTNQTSMYLCASSDPSSYEQYFGPGTRLTVT.

The chain is built from TRBV27 and TRBJ2-1; 11 nucleotides line up with TRBD2. CDR1 and CDR2 from the germline V gene are MNHEY and SMNVEV (reference sequence). Losses at the gene ends were 5 bases for V and 3 bases for J; bases not matched to a gene: 3. The CDR3 covers 15 residues. In nucleotides, the CDR3 is TGTGCCAGCAGTAACGGACTAGCGGGCTACAATGAGCAGTTCTTC. Translating gives CASSNGLAGYNEQFF.

The chain recombines TRBV30 with TRBJ2-3; D tentatively reads TRBD1 or TRBD2 (5 bases each). Germline loops: CDR1 GTSNPN, CDR2 SVGIG (reference sequence). This CDR3 contains 15 residues. V dropped 3 bases and J dropped 6 bases, with 19 bases sitting between them. CDR3: CAWSLGAWGSDTQYF. In DNA form, the CDR3 reads TGTGCCTGGAGCTTGGGTGCGTGGGGGTCGGATACGCAGTATTTT.

CDR3 sequence: CATTLGDEAFF. CDR3 nucleotide sequence: TGTGCCACAACCCTCGGGGATGAAGCTTTCTTT. The chain combines TRBV10-3 with TRBJ1-1, with unresolved D. Germline-derived CDR1 and CDR2 are ENHRY and SYGVKD. Trimming cost V 10 bases and J 7 bases, with 13 bases left between them. This CDR3 comprises 11 residues.

The CDR3, as DNA: TGTGCCACCAGCAGAGATCGTAAACTCTACGAGCAGTACTTC. Translation: CATSRDRKLYEQYF. This chain joins TRBV15 and TRBJ2-7; no reliable D call. V lost 0 bases, J lost 3 bases, and 9 bases lay in between. Per the germline V gene, CDR1 is LNHNV and CDR2 is YYDKDF (reference sequence). The length of the CDR3 is 14 residues.

This sequence joins TRBV6-5 and TRBJ1-4, with D uncertain. Germline lookup yields CDR1 MNHEY and CDR2 SVGAGI. There are 11 residues in the CDR3. The V and J ends lost 6 bases and 7 bases respectively, with 6 bases between them. The CDR3 is CASRRGEKLFF. CDR3 coding DNA: TGTGCCAGCAGGAGAGGTGAAAAACTGTTTTTT.

V and J are TRBV9 and TRBJ2-2; no clear D. The CDR3 sequence is 15 residues long. V dropped 0 bases and J dropped 6 bases, with 12 bases sitting between them. Germline assignment: CDR1 SGDLS and CDR2 YYNGEE. The CDR3: CASSVEGTWPGELFF. The DNA for the CDR3 is TGTGCCAGCAGCGTAGAGGGAACATGGCCCGGGGAGCTGTTTTTT. Full variable domain (rest looked up from reference TRBV9 and TRBJ2-2): DSGVTQTPKHLITATGQRVTLRCSPRSGDLSVYWYQQSLDQGLQFLIQYYNGEERAKGNILERFSAQQFPDLHSELNLSSLELGDSALYFCASSVEGTWPGELFFGEGSRLTVL.

V usage is TRBV7-9 and J usage is TRBJ2-1; D not resolved. V was pared by 1 base and J by 4 bases, with 2 bases between. The CDR3 extends over 12 amino acids. The germline V gene encodes CDR1 SEHNR and CDR2 FQNEAQ (reference sequence). The CDR3, as DNA: TGTGCCAGCAGCTTAGGATACAATGAGCAGTTCTTC. Its translation: CASSLGYNEQFF.

This clone was counted once. The chain joins TRBV4-1 to TRBJ2-7; the D is unclear. Trimming shortened V by 1 base and J by 2 bases, and 9 bases separated the two germline ends. CDR1 MGHRA and CDR2 YSYEKL come from the germline V gene. The CDR3 extends over 14 amino acids. As DNA, the CDR3 is TGCGCCAGCAGCCAAGGATGGCAGACCTACGAGCAGTACTTC. Protein sequence: CASSQGWQTYEQYF.

This clone showed up just a few times. The chain joins TRBV19 to TRBJ1-1; D is ambiguous. The V gene lost 1 base and the J gene lost 1 base, with 7 bases spanning the gap. The CDR3 loop spans 14 amino acids. Germline V gives CDR1 LNHDA, CDR2 SQIVND (reference sequence). In nucleotides, the CDR3 is TGTGCCAGTAGTATAGGGGCAGGGAACACTGAAGCTTTCTTT. It yields the protein CASSIGAGNTEAFF.

This clone was counted only a few times. V usage is TRBV15 and J usage is TRBJ2-3; D is unresolved. The V and J ends lost 3 bases and 3 bases respectively, with 7 bases between them. In germline, CDR1 is LNHNV, CDR2 YYDKDF (reference sequence). There are 13 residues in the CDR3. CDR3 nucleotide sequence: TGTGCCACCAGCAGGGTGGGGACAGATACGCAGTATTTT. This translates into CATSRVGTDTQYF.

This clone was seen only a few times. The chain employs TRBV28 and TRBJ1-4, with D tentatively TRBD1 (5 bases). CDR1 and CDR2 from the germline V gene are MDHEN and SYDVKM. Trimming cost V 3 bases and J 0 bases, with 11 bases left between them. The CDR3 extends over 16 amino acids. CDR3 amino acids: CASSFEGLPTNEKLFF. The CDR3 bases are TGTGCCAGCAGTTTTGAGGGGCTGCCAACTAATGAAAAACTGTTTTTT.

V is TRBV9 and J is TRBJ2-7, with D tentatively TRBD1 (5 bases). Trimming left V 0 bases short and J 0 bases short, with 7 bases between. The germline CDR1 and CDR2 sequences are SGDLS and YYNGEE. This CDR3 has 14 amino acids. The CDR3: CASSVADSSYEQYF. CDR3 in DNA: TGTGCCAGCAGCGTAGCTGACAGCTCCTACGAGCAGTACTTC. The entire variable domain, with the rest obtained from reference TRBV9 and TRBJ2-7, is as follows: DSGVTQTPKHLITATGQRVTLRCSPRSGDLSVYWYQQSLDQGLQFLIQYYNGEERAKGNILERFSAQQFPDLHSELNLSSLELGDSALYFCASSVADSSYEQYFGPGTRLTVT.

This clone was detected only a few times. This chain joins TRBV4-1 and TRBJ2-1, with D possibly being TRBD1 (5 bases). The CDR3 totals 18 residues. Trimming removed 0 bases from V and 2 bases from J, with 17 bases in between. CDR1 MGHRA and CDR2 YSYEKL come from the germline V gene. CDR3 loop: CASSQDFLDTTPYNEQFF. The CDR3 bases are TGCGCCAGCAGCCAAGATTTTTTGGACACGACTCCCTACAATGAGCAGTTCTTC.

This clone came up a few times. The CDR3 nucleotides are TGTGCCAGCAGCTGGGGGACAGGCTATGGCTACACCTTC. The encoded protein is CASSWGTGYGYTF. The J gene is TRBJ1-2, the V gene TRBV5-6; 8 nucleotides match TRBD1. CDR3 size: 13 residues. The ends lost 3 bases at V and 4 bases at J; junction bases unmatched: 2. The germline CDR1 and CDR2 sequences are SGHDT and YYEEEE.

The chain links TRBV9 to TRBJ2-1; D possibly uses TRBD1 or TRBD2 (6 bases each). Trimming shortened V by 4 bases and J by 7 bases, and 15 bases separated the two germline ends. This CDR3 region has 14 residues. CDR1 SGDLS and CDR2 YYNGEE come from the germline V gene. The CDR3 sequence is CASSSGDLWNEQFF. CDR3 in DNA: TGTGCCAGCAGCTCAGGGGACTTGTGGAATGAGCAGTTCTTC.

The chain combines TRBV10-2 with TRBJ1-6; possible D gene TRBD1, 6 bases. The ends were cut back, 6 bases at V and 2 bases at J, with 14 bases in the middle. CDR3 length: 16 residues. CDR1 is WSHSY and CDR2 is SAAADI in the germline V gene. DNA for the CDR3: TGCGCCAGCAGAGGGGGTTTTGAAACCTATAATTCACCCCTCCACTTT. The encoded protein is CASRGGFETYNSPLHF.

This clone was counted only a few times. The chain recombines TRBV7-3 with TRBJ1-2; no clear D gene. Looked up from germline, CDR1 is SGHTA and CDR2 is FQGTGA. The CDR3 consists of 13 residues. V lost 2 bases to trimming and J lost 4 bases, with 8 bases between them. The CDR3 DNA is TGTGCCAGCAGCTTAGCGGTGGGCTATGGCTACACCTTC. Translation gives CASSLAVGYGYTF.

The rearrangement links TRBV11-2 to TRBJ1-4; D is uncertain. Germline V gene sequence: CDR1 SGHAT, CDR2 FQNNGV. The CDR3 is 17 residues long. Between the trimmed V and J ends, which lost 0 bases and 7 bases, there was a span of 18 bases. CDR3 protein: CASSLDIGETDTEKLFF. In DNA form, the CDR3 reads TGTGCCAGCAGCTTAGATATTGGGGAAACAGACACTGAAAAACTGTTTTTT.

The table lists this clone with a few counts. V is TRBV4-3 and J is TRBJ2-7; 7 positions match TRBD1. The CDR3 length is 13 residues. CDR1 and CDR2 from the germline V gene are LGHNA and YSLEER. J gave up 1 base and V 6 bases, and 3 bases lay outside the gene matches. The CDR3 region has the DNA TGCGCCAGCAGGGCGACAGGGTCCTACGAGCAGTACTTC. Protein product: CASRATGSYEQYF.

This clone showed up just a few times. CDR3 region: CASRPGPSLDEQFF. CDR3 DNA: TGTGCCAGCAGACCGGGACCCTCGTTGGATGAGCAGTTCTTC. The gene calls are TRBV6-5 and TRBJ2-1; possibly TRBD1 or TRBD2 for D (5 bases each). The CDR3 covers 14 residues. Germline-derived CDR1 and CDR2 are MNHEY and SVGAGI. Trimming took 6 bases from V and 8 from J, leaving 17 bases between them.

The chain carries TRBV9 and TRBJ2-3, with D possibly TRBD2 on 6 matching bases. Trimming took 4 bases from V and 2 from J, leaving 17 bases between them. The CDR3 totals 16 residues. CDR1 is SGDLS and CDR2 is YYNGEE in the germline V gene. CDR3 in DNA: TGTGCCAGCAGCCCCCCGGGGGACTTGTACACAGATACGCAGTATTTT. Its protein is CASSPPGDLYTDTQYF.

This clone turned up a few times. The chain uses TRBV4-1 and TRBJ2-4; D gene ambiguous. V was pared by 0 bases and J by 7 bases, with 10 bases between. The CDR3 extends over 14 amino acids. The germline V gene has CDR1 MGHRA and CDR2 YSYEKL. CDR3 nucleotide sequence: TGCGCCAGCAGCCAAGATTTGGGCTACAACATTCAGTACTTC. This gives the protein CASSQDLGYNIQYF.